This TCR beta chain was identified in a study of cytomegalovirus exposure and HLA in healthy donors. The CDR3 loop spans 15 amino acids. In germline, CDR1 is SGHDT, CDR2 YYEEEE. The trim removed 4 bases at V and 7 bases at J, leaving 11 bases unmatched. The PCR contained 60 Vbeta and 13 Jbeta primers. Sequenced by immunoSEQ multiplex PCR; TCRdb stores in-frame clones only, minus some. This sample contains more than 45,000 clones. A word on this clone: Its antigen is undetermined.

Regarding the study as a whole: TCR beta V- and J-gene trimming was later associated with a missense DCLRE1C variant.

This clonotype originated in an older woman in good health and CMV-seropositive. The sample was PBMCs. V usage is TRBV5-6 and J usage is TRBJ1-3; 7 nucleotides line up with TRBD1. The CDR3: CASSRRGQGRNTIYF. The CDR3, as DNA: TGTGCCAGCAGCCGGAGGGGGCAGGGTAGGAACACCATATATTTT.